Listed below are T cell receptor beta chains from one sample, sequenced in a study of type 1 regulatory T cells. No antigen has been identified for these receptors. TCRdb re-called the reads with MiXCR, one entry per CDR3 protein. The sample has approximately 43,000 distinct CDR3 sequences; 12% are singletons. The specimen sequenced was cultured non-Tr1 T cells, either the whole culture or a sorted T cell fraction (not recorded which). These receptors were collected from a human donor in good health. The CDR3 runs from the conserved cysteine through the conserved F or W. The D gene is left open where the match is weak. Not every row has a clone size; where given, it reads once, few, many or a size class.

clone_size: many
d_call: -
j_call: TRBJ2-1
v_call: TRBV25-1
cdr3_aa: CASSELYNEQFF
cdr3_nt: TGTGCCAGCAGTGAATTGTACAATGAGCAGTTCTTC

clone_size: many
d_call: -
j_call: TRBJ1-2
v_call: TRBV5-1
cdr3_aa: CASSSPRTDSGGYTF
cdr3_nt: TGCGCCAGCAGCTCGCCGAGGACCGACAGTGGAGGCTACACCTTC

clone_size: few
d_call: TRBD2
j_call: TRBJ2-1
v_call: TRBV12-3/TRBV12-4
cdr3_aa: CASSRQAGGPFNEQFF
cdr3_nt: TGTGCCAGCAGTCGACAAGCGGGAGGGCCATTCAATGAGCAGTTCTTC

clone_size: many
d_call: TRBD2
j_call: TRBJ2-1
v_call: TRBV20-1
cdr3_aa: CSAVGPSGAEQFF
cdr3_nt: TGCAGTGCTGTAGGCCCTAGCGGGGCTGAGCAGTTCTTC

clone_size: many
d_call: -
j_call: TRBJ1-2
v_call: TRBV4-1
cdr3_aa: CASSQVLGTGDYGYTF
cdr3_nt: TGCGCCAGCAGCCAAGTTCTAGGCACAGGAGACTATGGCTACACCTTC

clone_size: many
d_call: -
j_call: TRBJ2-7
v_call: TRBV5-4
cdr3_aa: CASSLHAGEQYF
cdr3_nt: TGTGCCAGCAGCTTACACGCAGGGGAGCAGTACTTC

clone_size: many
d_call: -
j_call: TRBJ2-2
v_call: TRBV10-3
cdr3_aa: CAIRDDRDYTGELFF
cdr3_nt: TGTGCCATCAGGGATGACAGGGACTACACCGGGGAGCTGTTTTTT

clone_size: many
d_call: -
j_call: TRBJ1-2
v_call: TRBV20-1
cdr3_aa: CSARKIRGANYGYTF
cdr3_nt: TGCAGTGCTAGAAAGATCCGGGGAGCTAACTATGGCTACACCTTC

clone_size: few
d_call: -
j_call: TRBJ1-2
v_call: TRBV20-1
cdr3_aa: CSARLPPTNYGYTF
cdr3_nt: TGCAGTGCTAGACTTCCACCAACTAACTATGGCTACACCTTC

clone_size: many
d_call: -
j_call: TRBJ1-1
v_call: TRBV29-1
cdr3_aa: CSVEDSGGGAFF
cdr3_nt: TGCAGCGTTGAAGATTCTGGGGGGGGAGCTTTCTTT

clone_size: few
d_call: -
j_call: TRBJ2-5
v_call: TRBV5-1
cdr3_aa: CASSRDSWGETQYF
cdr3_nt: TGCGCCAGCAGCCGGGACTCCTGGGGAGAGACCCAGTACTTC

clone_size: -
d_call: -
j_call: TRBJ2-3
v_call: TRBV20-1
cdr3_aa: CSAQDQRGTDTQYF
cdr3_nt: TGCAGTGCCCAAGATCAGCGGGGCACAGATACGCAGTATTTT

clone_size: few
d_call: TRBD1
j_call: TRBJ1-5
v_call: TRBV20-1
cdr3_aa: CSARTGPGQPQHF
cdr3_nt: TGCAGTGCGAGGACAGGGCCCGGGCAGCCCCAGCATTTT

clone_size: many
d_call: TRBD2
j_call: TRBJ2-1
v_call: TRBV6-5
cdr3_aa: CASSSLTSGRYEQFF
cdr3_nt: TGTGCCAGCAGTTCCCTGACTAGCGGGAGATATGAGCAGTTCTTC

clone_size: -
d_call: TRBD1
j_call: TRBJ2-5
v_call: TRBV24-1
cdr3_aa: CATSDLNDRARETQYF
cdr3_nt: TGTGCCACCAGTGATTTGAATGACAGGGCACGGGAGACCCAGTACTTC

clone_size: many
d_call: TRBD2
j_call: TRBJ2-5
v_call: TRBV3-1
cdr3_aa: CASSQLAGYQETQYF
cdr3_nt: TGTGCCAGCAGCCAACTAGCGGGGTACCAAGAGACCCAGTACTTC

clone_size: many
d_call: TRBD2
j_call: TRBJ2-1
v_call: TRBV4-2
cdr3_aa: CASSPKLAGTPFDNNEQFF
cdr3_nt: TGTGCCAGCAGCCCAAAACTAGCGGGAACCCCCTTCGATAATAATGAGCAGTTCTTC

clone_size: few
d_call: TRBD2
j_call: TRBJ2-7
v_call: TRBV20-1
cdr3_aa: CSASVLSGSFEQYF
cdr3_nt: TGCAGTGCTAGTGTTTTAAGCGGGAGCTTCGAGCAGTACTTC

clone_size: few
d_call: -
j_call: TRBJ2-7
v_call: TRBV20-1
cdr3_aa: CSARRAEQYF
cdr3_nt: TGCAGTGCAAGAAGGGCCGAGCAGTACTTC

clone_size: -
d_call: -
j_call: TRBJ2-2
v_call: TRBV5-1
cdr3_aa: CASSFLDPNTGELFF
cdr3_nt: TGCGCCAGCAGCTTTTTGGACCCGAACACCGGGGAGCTGTTTTTT

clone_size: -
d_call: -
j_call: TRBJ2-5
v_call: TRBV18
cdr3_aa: CASSSQYQETQYF
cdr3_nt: TGTGCCAGCTCATCACAGTACCAAGAGACCCAGTACTTC

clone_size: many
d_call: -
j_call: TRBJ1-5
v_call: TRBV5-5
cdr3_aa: CASSLTYRAYQPQHF
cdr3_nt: TGTGCCAGCAGCCTCACCTACAGGGCTTATCAGCCCCAGCATTTT

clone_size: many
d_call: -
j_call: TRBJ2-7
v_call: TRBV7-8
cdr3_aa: CASSLAVMRFQGYEQYF
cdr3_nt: TGTGCCAGCAGCTTAGCGGTCATGAGGTTTCAAGGCTACGAGCAGTACTTC

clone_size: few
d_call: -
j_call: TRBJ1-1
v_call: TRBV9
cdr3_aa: CASSESGWNTEAFF
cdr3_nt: TGTGCCAGCAGCGAGAGTGGCTGGAACACTGAAGCTTTCTTT

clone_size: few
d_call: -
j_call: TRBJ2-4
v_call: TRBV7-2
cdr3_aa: CASSLSGPNIQYF
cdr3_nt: TGTGCCAGCAGCTTAAGCGGCCCAAACATTCAGTACTTC

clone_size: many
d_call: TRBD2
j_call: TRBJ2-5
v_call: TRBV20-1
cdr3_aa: CSARDFAAGKTQYF
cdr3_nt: TGCAGTGCTAGAGATTTTGCAGCGGGGAAGACCCAGTACTTC

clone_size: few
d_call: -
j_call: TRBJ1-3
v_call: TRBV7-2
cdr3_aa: CASSPRRGNTIYF
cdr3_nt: TGTGCCAGCAGCCCCCGCAGGGGAAACACCATATATTTT

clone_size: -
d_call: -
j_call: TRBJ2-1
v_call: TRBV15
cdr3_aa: CATSRDWEAAVKFF
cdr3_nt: TGTGCCACCAGCAGAGATTGGGAGGCGGCTGTTAAGTTCTTC

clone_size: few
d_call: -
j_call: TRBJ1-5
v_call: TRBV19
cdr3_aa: CASSLASNQPQHF
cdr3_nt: TGTGCCAGTAGTTTGGCGAGCAATCAGCCCCAGCATTTT